This entry concerns a single TCR beta chain. The clone's antigen remains unknown. Base qualities were left out, and no much larger clone turns up one base away. Using the deep immunoSEQ assay, multiplex PCR amplified TCR CDR3 regions from genomic DNA. Genomic DNA extracted from each cell subset was distributed evenly over all wells of several immunoSEQ 96-well plates, and each plate served as one replicate. Each replicate PCR for sorted subsets received around 200 ng genomic DNA, equal to roughly 33,000 T cell genomes. Purified libraries were quantified with a Qubit 3.0 fluorometer, sized on a Bioanalyzer 2100, and re-quantified with the KAPA Library Quantification kit. A separate single-read 150-cycle Illumina NextSeq 550 flow cell was used to sequence each immunoSEQ 96-well plate. The paper's processing steps were these. Because the immunoSEQ output included only junctional sequences and no quality scores, the filtering could not be the same as the filtering used for full-length reads. Sequences were annotated with PyIR, a Python wrapper for IgBLAST v1.9, using IMGT germline references to assign V/J genes and CDR3. Reads were removed for weak V/J assignments (E-value above 1e-6), missing CDR3, stop codons, out-of-frame junctions, or ambiguous translated residues. V3J clonotypes were defined by identical inferred V gene, J gene, and CDR3 amino acid sequence. Percentage overlap between repertoires was calculated by dividing the number of shared unique clonotypes by the size of the smaller repertoire. Three approaches were used to assess repertoire richness: RTK rarefaction, the Chao1 estimator, and Recon v2.1 estimates of unobserved clonotypes. Generation probabilities were computed with OLGA for all TCRbeta clonotypes obtained by the gDNA method from a few donors. The table was pulled from immuneACCESS by TCRdb, which kept in-frame rearrangements only. Such tables lose some clones; where checked, under half of the loss comes from unresolved V genes, and the rest has no known cause. For V, J and clone size, that table is used; D and trimming come from the DNA. Here the sample has more than 2 million clones; roughly 94% occur a single time. The ten largest clones take up more than 0.1% of the sample.

From the cysteine up to the phenylalanine, the CDR3 has a length of 15 residues. Here the CDR3 DNA is all that survives: 45 bases in frame from base 1. Trimming accounts for 3 bases at V and 5 bases at J, while the number of junction bases matched to no gene is 7. CDR1 and CDR2, per the germline V gene (reference sequence), are GTSNPN and SVGIG. Donors were healthy HIV-negative adults with no recently reported acute infections or vaccinations. Every donor was a Caucasian adult living in Nashville, Tennessee, USA. CD4+ T cells were enriched by magnetic negative selection, after which naive cells were positively selected on CD45RA and the negative fraction was taken as the memory subset. Blood was obtained by leukapheresis, after which PBMCs were separated by Ficoll-Histopaque density gradient centrifugation and cryopreserved in liquid nitrogen vapor phase. Purity and quantity of every magnetically sorted T cell population were checked by analytical flow cytometry. Each sorted fraction had its genomic DNA isolated and then quantified by UV absorbance on a Nanodrop 2000c.

The sample is drawn from a study of shared clonotypes between healthy human individuals (dated by TCRdb to 2018 to 2021). About the investigation overall: Three men and a couple of women, aged 18 to 49 years, made up the cohort. Libraries were prepared and TCR repertoires were sequenced by different laboratories using diverse techniques, in order to increase sequencing depth and limit assay-specific biases. Blood TCR repertoires of about 5 healthy adults were deeply sequenced to estimate repertoire size and the extent of clonotype sharing between individuals. Per donor, leukapheresis produced somewhere between about 0.94 and 9 billion PBMCs. Per donor, three plates each were used for CD4 naive and CD4 memory, two for CD8 naive, and one for CD8 memory. General conclusions and limits of the study: Naive subsets generally had larger estimated clonotype richness than memory subsets did. Higher generation probabilities were observed for clonotypes shared by all four sorted-subset donors than for non-shared clonotypes. Rarefaction of sorted-subset datasets indicated incomplete sequencing despite the large sequencing depth. When a few donors were compared, the shared fraction of clonotypes was approximately 5% for naive CD4, 3.5% for naive CD8, 2.3% for memory CD4, and roughly 0.43% for memory CD8. Sampling was restricted to blood, and TCR repertoires in tissue are likely to differ from TCR repertoires in blood. Based on pairwise subsampling, the degree of clonotype sharing among donors was expected to be affected by sequencing depth. The genetic and exposure-history diversity represented was limited by the small number of donors.

This chain joins TRBV30 to TRBJ1-6, and 7 junction bases match TRBD1. This sequence originates from a man aged 18 to 35 in good health. Sequenced sample: naive CD4+ T cells sorted from blood. Per the publication, the cell subset or site label means: CD45RA+ positively selected. The CDR3 in this case is CAWRGQVYNNSPLHF. The DNA sequence is TGTGCCTGGAGAGGACAGGTTTATAATAATTCACCCCTCCACTTT.